This T cell receptor (beta chain) appears in the sequencing data of a study of T-cell reconstitution after alpha-beta-depleted transplantation in children. Unique molecular identifiers were incorporated during preparation of the TCRbeta library. TCRdb fed the PCR reads into MiXCR, producing one record per CDR3 protein. Seen here are 450,000 to 600,000 distinct CDR3 sequences, about a sixth observed once, and the top ten hold less than 4%. Trimming took 0 bases from V and 5 from J, leaving 13 bases between them. Germline values: CDR1 MNHEY, CDR2 SVGAGI. The CDR3 length is 15 residues. This clonotype has a handful of counts.

Specimen: PBMCs from the stem cell graft donor, collected from the stem cell graft. This sequence was found in a human donor who donated a stem cell graft to a child with acute lymphoblastic leukemia. This chain connects TRBV6-5 to TRBJ2-5, with D perhaps matching TRBD2 (6 bases). The CDR3 spells CASSYSVDGSETQYF. The CDR3 region has the DNA TGTGCCAGCAGTTACTCTGTTGACGGGAGTGAGACCCAGTACTTC.